The 21 T cell receptor beta chains in this list originate from one sample, sequenced in a study of OX40 agonist ivuxolimab in advanced cancers. Sequencing used immunoSEQ multiplex PCR; TCRdb keeps in-frame clones, though not all of them. The sample yields about 81,000 clones, 70% to 90% seen once. Sequencing was performed on CD4+ or CD8+ T cells sorted from blood, taken in a trial of the OX40 agonist ivuxolimab. The source of these receptors is an adult with an advanced solid tumor such as melanoma, head and neck, liver or kidney cancer.

Turning to this clone: The missing conserved phenylalanine or tryptophan at the end of this CDR3 makes a read error likely. The J gene is TRBJ1-1, the V gene TRBV5-4, with 9 bases that match TRBD1. Germline CDR1 reads SGHNT; CDR2 reads YYREEE (reference sequence). The junction had 5 bases not matched to a gene; V was cut back by 2 bases and J by 3 bases. The CDR3 length is 15 residues. The CDR3 DNA reads as TGTGCCAGCAGCTTTGCAGGGACAGGGCACACTGAAGCTTTCCTT. This sequence encodes CASSFAGTGHTEAFL.

CDR3 DNA: TGCGCCAGCCAAATTAACTCTGGAAACACCATATATTTT. Protein: CASQINSGNTIYF. This chain connects TRBV5-1 to TRBJ1-3, with D hard to call. Germline V gene lookup returns CDR1 SGHRS and CDR2 YFSETQ. Trimming stripped 7 bases from V and 0 bases from J, with 8 bases between. The CDR3 is 13 residues long.

This chain links TRBV4-1 with TRBJ1-5; D may be TRBD1 (5 bases). The germline V gene encodes CDR1 MGHRA and CDR2 YSYEKL. V was pared by 1 base and J by 0 bases, with 13 bases between. The CDR3 has 17 residues. The CDR3 nucleotides are TGCGCCAGCAGCCAAGTGGGGCAGAGAAATAGCAATCAGCCCCAGCATTTT. The encoded protein is CASSQVGQRNSNQPQHF.

The chain is built from TRBV6-1 and TRBJ1-1; D might be TRBD1 (5 bases). Germline V gene sequence: CDR1 MNHNS, CDR2 SASEGT. V was trimmed by 8 bases and J by 0 bases, leaving 16 bases between them. CDR3 length: 15 amino acids. This CDR3 is CASSVRAHMNTEAFF. The CDR3 region has the DNA TGTGCCAGCTCGGTCAGGGCCCACATGAACACTGAAGCTTTCTTT.

V usage is TRBV11-2 and J usage is TRBJ1-2, with D unclear. The germline V and J ends were trimmed by 0 bases and 14 bases, with 16 bases remaining between them. The CDR3 has 13 residues. Germline V gene data show CDR1 as SGHAT and CDR2 as FQNNGV. CDR3 residues: CASSLDSARPGTF. For the CDR3, the DNA is TGTGCCAGCAGCTTAGATTCTGCCAGGCCTGGAACCTTC.

The V call is TRBV19, the J call TRBJ2-5; weak D call: TRBD2 (7 bases). In germline, CDR1 is LNHDA, CDR2 SQIVND (reference sequence). The CDR3 contains 15 residues. V lost 3 bases, J lost 3 bases, and 14 bases lay in between. This CDR3 reads CASSMTGGRKETQYF. In DNA form, the CDR3 reads TGTGCCAGTAGTATGACGGGGGGCCGTAAAGAGACCCAGTACTTC.

In nucleotides, the CDR3 is TGTGCCAGCAGCGTAGGGGCTAGTGGGGCCACAGATACGCAGTATTTT. Protein sequence: CASSVGASGATDTQYF. The chain carries TRBV9 and TRBJ2-3, with a possible D match to TRBD1 (5 bases). V was trimmed by 0 bases and J by 2 bases, leaving 13 bases between them. Per the germline V gene, CDR1 is SGDLS and CDR2 is YYNGEE. The CDR3 consists of 16 residues.

The J gene is TRBJ2-1, the V gene TRBV18, with D hard to call. The V gene's germline CDR1 is KGHSH and CDR2 LQKENI. V gave up 1 base and J gave up 7 bases, with 8 bases separating them. CDR3 length: 13 amino acids. CDR3 in amino acids: CASSPQGYNEQFF. CDR3 DNA: TGTGCCAGCTCACCACAGGGTTATAATGAGCAGTTCTTC. The full variable domain, with the rest looked up from reference TRBV18 and TRBJ2-1, is NAGVMQNPRHLVRRRGQEARLRCSPMKGHSHVYWYRQLPEEGLKFMVYLQKENIIDESGMPKERFSAEFPKEGPSILRIQQVVRGDSAAYFCASSPQGYNEQFFGPGTRLTVL.

The chain combines TRBV23-1 with TRBJ1-5; D may be TRBD1 (5 bases). TRBV23-1 is reported as an ORF; its role is uncertain. The CDR3 is made up of 13 amino acids. CDR3 bases: TGCGTAGCCCCGGGACCGAGCTATCAGCCCCAGCATTTT. Translated: CVAPGPSYQPQHF.

This clone is a singleton in its sample. The V gene is TRBV11-1, the J gene TRBJ2-5; the D gene could be TRBD1 or TRBD2 (7 bases each). The V end lost 5 bases, the J end lost 4 bases, and 14 bases lay between the germline ends. This CDR3 is 14 amino acids long. The germline V gene encodes CDR1 SGHAT and CDR2 FQDESV (reference sequence). CDR3 sequence (DNA): TGTGCCAGCAGCCGACTCAGGGGGGGAGAGACCCAGTACTTC. Translation: CASSRLRGGETQYF.

The J gene is TRBJ1-3, the V gene TRBV11-2, with D unresolved. Germline CDR1 is SGHAT and CDR2 is FQNNGV. There are 15 residues in the CDR3. V was cut by 5 bases and J by 0 bases, with 11 bases left in between. In nucleotides, the CDR3 is TGTGCCAGCAGCCCCGGGAGGGTCTCTGGAAACACCATATATTTT. Amino acids: CASSPGRVSGNTIYF.

V usage is TRBV7-9 and J usage is TRBJ1-2, with TRBD1 matching 8 bases. V shed 5 bases, J shed 8 bases, and the junction held 7 bases outside the gene matches. The V gene's germline CDR1 is SEHNR and CDR2 FQNEAQ (reference sequence). The CDR3 is 13 residues long. DNA of the CDR3: TGTGCCAGCAGCCCCCTGACAGGGGAGGGCTACACCTTC. Its protein product is CASSPLTGEGYTF.

The rearrangement links TRBV6-6 to TRBJ1-1; D gene uncertain. The CDR3 is 13 residues long. The V gene's germline CDR1 is MNHNY and CDR2 SVGAGI (reference sequence). The germline V and J ends were trimmed by 5 bases and 1 base, with 8 bases remaining between them. This CDR3 reads CASSRTGNTEAFF. The CDR3 DNA sequence: TGTGCCAGCAGTCGCACCGGGAACACTGAAGCTTTCTTT.

The chain employs TRBV4-3 and TRBJ1-1; TRBD1 might be the D (5 bases). Per germline, CDR1 LGHNA and CDR2 YSLEER. V lost 4 bases and J 2 bases, leaving 8 bases between the germline ends. The CDR3 sequence is 13 residues long. For the CDR3, the DNA is TGCGCCAGCAGCCGGCAGGGTAACACTGAAGCTTTCTTT. Translating gives CASSRQGNTEAFF.

The chain has TRBV6-6 and TRBJ2-6, with a tentative D call TRBD2 (5 bases). With 7 bases removed from V and 5 bases from J, the gap between germline ends came to 18 bases. This CDR3 has 16 amino acids. Germline CDR1 MNHNY, CDR2 SVGAGI (reference sequence). CDR3 sequence (DNA): TGTGCCAGCAAAGAGGGCCGGACTGTCTGGGCCAACGTCCTGACTTTC. As protein: CASKEGRTVWANVLTF.

The J gene is TRBJ2-1, the V gene TRBV5-1; unclear D gene. The V gene's germline CDR1 is SGHRS and CDR2 YFSETQ. V was trimmed by 4 bases and J by 2 bases, leaving 7 bases between them. The CDR3 is made up of 13 amino acids. CDR3 DNA sequence: TGCGCCAGCAGCACTGGGACCTACAATGAGCAGTTCTTC. Its translation is CASSTGTYNEQFF.

This clone has just a few counts. The V and J genes are TRBV18 and TRBJ2-3; 9 positions agree with TRBD1. This CDR3 contains 13 residues. CDR1 is KGHSH, CDR2 LQKENI, per germline. The V segment lost 8 bases and the J segment 1 base; nucleotides outside the gene matches: 1. CDR3 bases: TGTGCCAGCCGGACAGGGGGCACAGATACGCAGTATTTT. As protein: CASRTGGTDTQYF.

The genes are TRBV6-6 and TRBJ1-4; D may be TRBD1 (6 bases). This CDR3 comprises 14 residues. CDR1 and CDR2 (germline): MNHNY, SVGAGI (reference sequence). Deletions cut 6 bases from V and 6 bases from J, with 14 bases between. The CDR3 coding sequence is TGTGCCAGCAGCCGACAGGACCCACATGAAAAACTGTTTTTT. It encodes CASSRQDPHEKLFF.

This chain uses TRBV6-6 with TRBJ2-5, with D tentatively TRBD1 (5 bases). CDR3 length equals 14 residues. The germline V gene encodes CDR1 MNHNY and CDR2 SVGAGI (reference sequence). Trimming took off 3 bases at V and 1 base at J, with 9 bases between the two ends. The CDR3 is CASSYLGRQETQYF. The CDR3, as DNA: TGTGCCAGCAGTTATTTGGGGCGCCAAGAGACCCAGTACTTC.

This chain's CDR3 is CASSLSTPNTEAFF. The DNA for the CDR3 is TGTGCCAGCAGCTTATCGACACCGAACACTGAAGCTTTCTTT. The rearrangement links TRBV11-2 to TRBJ1-1; D is unresolved. V was cut by 2 bases and J by 1 base, with 8 bases left in between. The CDR3 runs 14 residues. Germline CDR1 and CDR2: SGHAT and FQNNGV.

The V and J genes are TRBV27 and TRBJ2-3, with unresolved D. The CDR3 runs to 14 residues. CDR1 is MNHEY and CDR2 is SMNVEV in the germline V gene (reference sequence). With 5 bases removed from V and 0 bases from J, the gap between germline ends came to 9 bases. The CDR3 protein is CASSRPRSTDTQYF. CDR3 bases: TGTGCCAGCAGTAGACCCCGGAGCACAGATACGCAGTATTTT.